One sample yielded the 23 T cell receptor beta chains listed below, sequenced in a study of T-cell memory formation after mild COVID-19. TCRdb called the 5' RACE reads again in MiXCR, with one record for every CDR3 protein. The table has hundreds of thousands of distinct CDR3 sequences, 17% seen once. Input material: PBMCs or a T cell subset sorted from them (not recorded which). The source of these receptors is an adult woman who had mild COVID-19 (a few samples of this study predate the infection). Cell type and time point are not known.

This clonotype has only a few counts. The V gene is TRBV20-1, the J gene TRBJ2-7; perhaps D is TRBD1 or TRBD2 (5 bases each). Germline-derived CDR1 and CDR2 are DFQATT and SNEGSKA (reference sequence). The CDR3 sequence is 14 residues long. Trimming stripped 3 bases from V and 0 bases from J, with 12 bases between. CDR3 sequence (DNA): TGCAGTGCTAGGTCCGGGACCGTCTCCTACGAGCAGTACTTC. Encoded protein: CSARSGTVSYEQYF.

This clonotype turned up a few times. The chain couples TRBV4-2 to TRBJ2-7; 10 nucleotides agree with TRBD1. The length of the CDR3 is 13 residues. Germline V lookup: CDR1 LGHNA, CDR2 YNFKEQ. Germline trimming cut 10 bases from V and 4 bases from J; bases unmatched to any gene: 7. The CDR3: CATQTGQGYEQYF. The CDR3, as DNA: TGTGCCACCCAAACGGGACAGGGGTACGAGCAGTACTTC.

J is TRBJ2-3 and V is TRBV6-2 or TRBV6-3, with TRBD2 identical over 11 bases. Germline CDR1 and CDR2: MNHEY and SVGEGT. Trimming took 5 bases from V and 2 from J; bases not matched to a gene: 9. This CDR3 contains 17 residues. Here the CDR3 reads CASSPEGGLADTDTQYF. In DNA, the CDR3 is TGTGCCAGCAGTCCTGAAGGGGGACTAGCGGACACAGATACGCAGTATTTT.

This clonotype was seen at least ten times. This rearrangement joins TRBV25-1 to TRBJ1-1; perhaps TRBD1 as D (6 bases). V was shortened by 6 bases and J by 1 base, with 6 bases between the two germline ends. Germline V gene data show CDR1 as MGHDK and CDR2 as SYGVNS. The CDR3 extends over 12 amino acids. For the CDR3, the DNA is TGTGCCAGCAGGACAGGGAACACTGAAGCTTTCTTT. The encoded protein is CASRTGNTEAFF.

The chain links TRBV5-1 to TRBJ2-1, with TRBD1 identical over 7 bases. The germline gives CDR1 SGHRS, CDR2 YFSETQ. The J segment lost 7 bases and the V segment lost 0 bases, leaving 10 bases of the junction unmatched. The CDR3 consists of 16 residues. CDR3 bases: TGCGCCAGCAGCTTGGTTAGCCGACAGGGTATGAATGAGCAGTTCTTC. It codes for CASSLVSRQGMNEQFF.

The V and J genes are TRBV24-1 and TRBJ1-5, with D unresolved. The CDR3 is made up of 15 amino acids. V dropped 4 bases and J dropped 2 bases, with 11 bases sitting between them. The germline CDR1 and CDR2 sequences are KGHDR and SFDVKD. The CDR3 loop reads CATSDSVIGNQPQHF. CDR3 nucleotide sequence: TGTGCCACCAGTGACTCCGTCATCGGCAATCAGCCCCAGCATTTT.

The J gene is TRBJ2-5, the V gene TRBV20-1; D possibly corresponds to TRBD2 (5 bases). The germline V gene encodes CDR1 DFQATT and CDR2 SNEGSKA (reference sequence). The CDR3 runs 14 residues. The germline V and J ends were trimmed by 3 bases and 4 bases, with 15 bases remaining between them. The CDR3, as DNA: TGCAGTGCTAGTGGAGCGGCCCGAGTAGAGACCCAGTACTTC. Translation gives CSASGAARVETQYF.

The rearrangement links TRBV6-2 or TRBV6-3 to TRBJ1-2, with D unresolved. V was cut by 4 bases and J by 4 bases, with 10 bases left in between. This CDR3 is built from 13 residues. Per the germline V gene, CDR1 is MNHEY and CDR2 is SVGEGT. This CDR3 reads CASSLGHSYGYTF. CDR3 DNA: TGTGCCAGCAGTTTAGGCCACTCCTATGGCTACACCTTC.

This clonotype was seen a handful of times. The chain combines TRBV12-3 or TRBV12-4 with TRBJ1-6; no firm D call. V lost 2 bases to trimming and J lost 8 bases, with 7 bases between them. The CDR3 has 13 residues. CDR3 DNA: TGTGCCAGCAGTTTATCTGTGGATTCACCCCTCCACTTT. Protein: CASSLSVDSPLHF.

The chain couples TRBV20-1 to TRBJ2-4; D tentatively reads TRBD1 or TRBD2 (5 bases each). CDR3 length: 13 residues. Germline lookup yields CDR1 DFQATT and CDR2 SNEGSKA (reference sequence). The ends were cut back, 4 bases at V and 2 bases at J, with 9 bases in the middle. The chain's CDR3 is CSAIWGPKNIQYF. The DNA of the CDR3 is TGCAGTGCTATTTGGGGACCCAAAAACATTCAGTACTTC.

The rearrangement links TRBV11-3 to TRBJ2-1; D is unresolved. Deletions cut 1 base from V and 0 bases from J, with 10 bases between. Germline values: CDR1 SGHNT, CDR2 YENEEA. The CDR3 extends over 16 amino acids. CDR3 nucleotide sequence: TGTGCCAGCAGCTTAGGTGGCGTGAGCTCCTACAATGAGCAGTTCTTC. It is translated as CASSLGGVSSYNEQFF.

This rearrangement joins TRBV7-2 to TRBJ2-7, with TRBD2 as a possible D gene (6 bases). This CDR3 spans 14 amino acids. Germline V gives CDR1 SGHTA, CDR2 FQGNSA. The CDR3 spells CAIGGALGGNEQYF. The CDR3 DNA reads as TGTGCGATCGGGGGAGCGTTGGGGGGAAACGAGCAGTACTTC.

A few counts support this clonotype. V gene TRBV18 combines with J gene TRBJ2-3; D is possibly TRBD1 (5 bases). Germline V gene data show CDR1 as KGHSH and CDR2 as LQKENI. This CDR3 has 13 amino acids. V shed 4 bases and J shed 6 bases, with 11 bases lying between them. CDR3 in amino acids: CASSRPPGDTQYF. CDR3 DNA sequence: TGTGCCAGCTCACGCCCACCAGGGGATACGCAGTATTTT.

The V gene is TRBV9, the J gene TRBJ2-2, with 9 bases fitting TRBD2. After removal of 4 bases from V and 6 bases from J, the junction contained 7 bases not matched to a gene. The CDR3 consists of 15 residues. Per the germline V gene, CDR1 is SGDLS and CDR2 is YYNGEE. The CDR3 DNA sequence: TGTGCCAGCAGCTCTAGCGGGGAGGGGGCCGGGGAGCTGTTTTTT. It yields the protein CASSSSGEGAGELFF.

The chain combines TRBV4-1 with TRBJ2-7; D unclear. Per the germline V gene, CDR1 is MGHRA and CDR2 is YSYEKL. V lost 4 bases and J lost 5, with 12 bases in between. This CDR3 region has 13 residues. The CDR3 DNA follows: TGCGCCAGCAGCCGAGTTAGATTAGACGAGCAGTACTTC. This encodes CASSRVRLDEQYF.

Only a few counts were recorded for this clonotype. The chain employs TRBV19 and TRBJ2-1, with TRBD2 matching 8 bases. Germline V gives CDR1 LNHDA, CDR2 SQIVND (reference sequence). V was pared by 0 bases and J by 0 bases, with 7 bases of the junction left unmatched. There are 18 residues in the CDR3. The CDR3 loop is CASSIDGGLASSYNEQFF. CDR3 nucleotides: TGTGCCAGTAGTATAGACGGTGGACTAGCAAGCTCCTACAATGAGCAGTTCTTC. The full variable domain, with the rest looked up from reference TRBV19 and TRBJ2-1, is DGGITQSPKYLFRKEGQNVTLSCEQNLNHDAMYWYRQDPGQGLRLIYYSQIVNDFQKGDIAEGYSVSREKKESFPLTVTSAQKNPTAFYLCASSIDGGLASSYNEQFFGPGTRLTVL.

The chain couples TRBV6-5 to TRBJ2-7; TRBD2 might be the D (6 bases). The CDR3 extends over 13 amino acids. Trimming removed 6 bases at V and 3 bases at J, with 12 bases between. CDR1 MNHEY and CDR2 SVGAGI come from the germline V gene. The CDR3 is CASSAVRGYEQYF. In DNA, the CDR3 is TGTGCCAGCAGCGCGGTGCGGGGCTACGAGCAGTACTTC.

This clonotype was counted only a few times. This chain joins TRBV5-1 and TRBJ2-3; 8 nucleotides match TRBD2. The V segment lost 1 base and the J segment 4 bases; nucleotides outside the gene matches: 2. This CDR3 is 14 amino acids long. Per germline, CDR1 SGHRS and CDR2 YFSETQ. The CDR3, as DNA: TGCGCCAGCAGCTTGCCAGCGGGAGCAGATACGCAGTATTTT. This gives the protein CASSLPAGADTQYF.

The chain combines TRBV9 with TRBJ2-7, with a possible D match to TRBD2 (5 bases). Trimming took off 0 bases at V and 5 bases at J, with 9 bases between the two ends. The CDR3 totals 13 residues. Germline loops: CDR1 SGDLS, CDR2 YYNGEE. This chain's CDR3 is CASSVEPGNEQYF. CDR3 nucleotides: TGTGCCAGCAGCGTAGAGCCGGGGAACGAGCAGTACTTC.

The chain employs TRBV2 and TRBJ1-2; a weak D match, TRBD1 (6 bases). V lost 2 bases, J lost 5 bases, and 12 bases lay in between. The CDR3 has 14 amino acids. Germline values: CDR1 SNHLY, CDR2 FYNNEI. The CDR3 loop is CASSESRGLYGYTF. In DNA, the CDR3 is TGTGCCAGCAGTGAAAGCAGGGGCCTTTATGGCTACACCTTC.

The chain has TRBV4-1 and TRBJ1-6; TRBD1 might be the D (5 bases). V was shortened by 3 bases and J by 11 bases, with 14 bases between the two germline ends. Germline V gives CDR1 MGHRA, CDR2 YSYEKL. CDR3 size: 14 residues. CDR3 sequence: CASSQRGGAAPLHF. The CDR3 DNA follows: TGCGCCAGCAGCCAGCGCGGGGGAGCGGCACCCCTCCACTTT.

J is TRBJ1-1 and V is TRBV4-1; tentative D call: TRBD1 (5 bases). V was shortened by 1 base and J by 0 bases, with 15 bases between the two germline ends. The length of the CDR3 is 17 residues. Germline V gene sequence: CDR1 MGHRA, CDR2 YSYEKL. CDR3 DNA: TGCGCCAGCAGCCAAGGGAGGGGAATGGGACTGAACACTGAAGCTTTCTTT. Translating it yields CASSQGRGMGLNTEAFF.

This clonotype has more than one count but fewer than ten. The J gene is TRBJ2-7, the V gene TRBV20-1, with D perhaps assigned TRBD1 or TRBD2 (5 bases each). V lost 7 bases and J 1 base, leaving 17 bases between the germline ends. The CDR3 covers 14 residues. CDR1 and CDR2 from the germline V gene are DFQATT and SNEGSKA (reference sequence). As DNA, the CDR3 is TGCAGTGGCCCGGGACGGCTTAATTCCTACGAGCAGTACTTC. It codes for CSGPGRLNSYEQYF.